The entry below gives a single T cell receptor beta chain sequence along with its context. Antigen specificity is unknown. Libraries were prepared by immunoSEQ multiplex PCR; TCRdb keeps only in-frame clonotypes and omits some of them. Seen here are about 95,000 clones, around 87% observed once, and the top ten hold about 2%. This sample stems from a study of PD-L1 blockade in urothelial cancer. About the research overall: The median T cell count in blood samples was roughly 140,000.

Broader study findings: Pretreatment clonality of the blood TCR repertoire below the median was predictive of superior survival.

The sample's time point: pretreatment peripheral blood. Samples were collected from each patient before treatment and during treatment. Each patient gave between 1 and 8 of them in total. Germline V lookup: CDR1 MDHEN, CDR2 SYDVKM. Trimming removed 7 bases from V and 0 bases from J, with 13 bases in between. The CDR3 runs 15 residues. The J gene is TRBJ1-5, the V gene TRBV28; the D gene is possibly TRBD1 (5 bases). The sample was PBMCs, taken around atezolizumab (anti-PD-L1) treatment. This TCR was sampled from a man in his sixties with urothelial cancer. CDR3: CASTRGIYSNQPQHF. CDR3 in DNA: TGTGCCAGCACCCGGGGGATTTATAGCAATCAGCCCCAGCATTTT.